The T cell receptor beta chain described here comes from a study of blood T cell repertoires in COVID-19. Across the whole study: Acute and convalescent COVID-19 specimens originated in the United States, Italy and Spain. Nucleic acid was either cDNA or gDNA, and it came from T cells, B-cell-depleted T cells, or PBMCs.

The CDR3 sequence is 15 residues long. V lost 4 bases, J lost 7 bases, and 7 bases stayed unmatched. Germline V lookup: CDR1 SGHRS, CDR2 YFSETQ. As handled by the study authors: Reference gene primer amplification in the assay estimated nucleated cell counts. Profiling relied on immunoSEQ multiplex PCR, and the TCRdb table lists in-frame clones only, not all of them. D and trimming were read from the DNA, whereas the V and J calls and clone size are those reported in that table. Among around 94,000 clones listed, 75% to 95% were seen once. The TCR was taken from a man younger than 30 with acute or convalescent COVID-19. J is TRBJ2-1 and V is TRBV5-1; 11 nucleotides align to TRBD2. Material: peripheral blood. As DNA, the CDR3 is TGCGCCAGCAGCCACTCTAGCGGGAGGCCAAATGAGCAGTTCTTC. Protein product: CASSHSSGRPNEQFF.